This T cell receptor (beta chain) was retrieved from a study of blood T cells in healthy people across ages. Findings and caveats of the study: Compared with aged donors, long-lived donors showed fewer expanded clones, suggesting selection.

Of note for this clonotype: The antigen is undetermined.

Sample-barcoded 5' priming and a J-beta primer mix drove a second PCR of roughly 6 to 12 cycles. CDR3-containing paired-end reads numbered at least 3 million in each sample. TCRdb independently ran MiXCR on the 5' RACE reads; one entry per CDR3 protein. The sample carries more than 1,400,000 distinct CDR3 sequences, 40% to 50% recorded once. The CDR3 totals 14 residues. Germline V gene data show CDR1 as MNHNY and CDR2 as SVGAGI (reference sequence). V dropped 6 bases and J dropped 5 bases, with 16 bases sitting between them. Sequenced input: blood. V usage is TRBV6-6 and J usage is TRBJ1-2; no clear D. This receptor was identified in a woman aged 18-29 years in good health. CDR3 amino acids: CASSHGVDDYGYTF. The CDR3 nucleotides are TGTGCCAGCAGCCACGGTGTAGATGATTATGGCTACACCTTC.